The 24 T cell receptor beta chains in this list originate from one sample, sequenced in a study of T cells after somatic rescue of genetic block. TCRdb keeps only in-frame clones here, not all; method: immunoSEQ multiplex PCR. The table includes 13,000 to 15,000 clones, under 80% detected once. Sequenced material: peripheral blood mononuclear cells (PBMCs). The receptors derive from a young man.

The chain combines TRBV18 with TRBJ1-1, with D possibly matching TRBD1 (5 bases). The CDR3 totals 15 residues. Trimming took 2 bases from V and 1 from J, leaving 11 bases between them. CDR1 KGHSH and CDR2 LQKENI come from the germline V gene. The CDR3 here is CASSPATASNTEAFF. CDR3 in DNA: TGTGCCAGCTCACCAGCGACAGCTTCGAACACTGAAGCTTTCTTT. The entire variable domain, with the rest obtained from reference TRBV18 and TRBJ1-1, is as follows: NAGVMQNPRHLVRRRGQEARLRCSPMKGHSHVYWYRQLPEEGLKFMVYLQKENIIDESGMPKERFSAEFPKEGPSILRIQQVVRGDSAAYFCASSPATASNTEAFFGQGTRLTVV.

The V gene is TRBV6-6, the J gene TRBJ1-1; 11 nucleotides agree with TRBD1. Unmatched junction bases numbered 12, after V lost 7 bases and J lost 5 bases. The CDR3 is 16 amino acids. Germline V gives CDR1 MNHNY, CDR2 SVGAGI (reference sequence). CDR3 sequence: CASTLGTGGKVTEAFF. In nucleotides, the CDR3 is TGTGCCAGCACCCTCGGGACAGGGGGAAAGGTGACTGAAGCTTTCTTT.

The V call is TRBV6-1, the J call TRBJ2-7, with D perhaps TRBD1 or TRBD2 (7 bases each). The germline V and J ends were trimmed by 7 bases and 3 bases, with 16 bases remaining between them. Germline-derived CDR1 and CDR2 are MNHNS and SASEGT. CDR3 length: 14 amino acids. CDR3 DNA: TGTGCCAGCACCGTGGGAGGGGGCGTCTACGAGCAGTACTTC. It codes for CASTVGGGVYEQYF.

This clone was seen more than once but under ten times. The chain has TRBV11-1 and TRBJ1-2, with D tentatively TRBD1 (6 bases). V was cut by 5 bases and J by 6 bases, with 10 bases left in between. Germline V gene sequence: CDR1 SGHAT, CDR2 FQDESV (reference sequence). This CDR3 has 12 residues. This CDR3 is CASSPTGDGYTF. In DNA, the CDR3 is TGTGCCAGCAGCCCGACAGGAGATGGCTACACCTTC. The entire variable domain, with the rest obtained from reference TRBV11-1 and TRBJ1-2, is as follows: EAEVAQSPRYKITEKSQAVAFWCDPISGHATLYWYRQILGQGPELLVQFQDESVVDDSQLPKDRFSAERLKGVDSTLKIQPAELGDSAMYLCASSPTGDGYTFGSGTRLTVV.

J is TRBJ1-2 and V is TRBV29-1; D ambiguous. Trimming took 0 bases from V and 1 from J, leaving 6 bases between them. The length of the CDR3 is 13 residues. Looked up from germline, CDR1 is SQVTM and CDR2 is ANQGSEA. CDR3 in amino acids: CSVEDRFNYGYTF. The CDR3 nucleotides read TGCAGCGTTGAAGACAGATTTAACTATGGCTACACCTTC.

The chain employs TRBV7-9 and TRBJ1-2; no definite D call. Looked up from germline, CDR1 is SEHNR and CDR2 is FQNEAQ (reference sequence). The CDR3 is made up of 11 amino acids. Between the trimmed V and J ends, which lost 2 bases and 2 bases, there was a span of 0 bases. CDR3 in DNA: TGTGCCAGCAGCTTAAACTATGGCTACACCTTC. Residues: CASSLNYGYTF.

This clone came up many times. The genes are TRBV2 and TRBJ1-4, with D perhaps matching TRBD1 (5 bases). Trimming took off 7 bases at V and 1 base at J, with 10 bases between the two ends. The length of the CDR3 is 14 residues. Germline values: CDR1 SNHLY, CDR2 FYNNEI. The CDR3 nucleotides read TGTGCCAGCATGTTGCAGGGAACTAATGAAAAACTGTTTTTT. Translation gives CASMLQGTNEKLFF.

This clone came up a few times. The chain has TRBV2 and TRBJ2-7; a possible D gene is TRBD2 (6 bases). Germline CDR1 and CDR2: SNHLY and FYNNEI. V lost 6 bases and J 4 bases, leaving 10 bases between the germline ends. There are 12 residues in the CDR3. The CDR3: CASREGFYEQYF. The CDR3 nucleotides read TGTGCCAGCAGGGAGGGGTTTTACGAGCAGTACTTC.

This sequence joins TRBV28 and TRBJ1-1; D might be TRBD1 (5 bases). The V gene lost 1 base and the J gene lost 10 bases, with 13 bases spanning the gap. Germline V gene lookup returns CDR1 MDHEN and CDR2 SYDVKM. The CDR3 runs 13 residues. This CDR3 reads CASSLLGGAVAFF. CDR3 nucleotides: TGTGCCAGCAGTTTATTGGGAGGGGCTGTAGCTTTCTTT.

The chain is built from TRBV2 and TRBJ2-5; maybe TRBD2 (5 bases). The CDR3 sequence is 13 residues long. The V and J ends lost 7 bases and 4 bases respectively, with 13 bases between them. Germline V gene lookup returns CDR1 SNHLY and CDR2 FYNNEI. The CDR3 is CASKGGYLETQYF. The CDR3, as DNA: TGTGCCAGCAAAGGAGGTTACTTAGAGACCCAGTACTTC.

Here the CDR3 reads CASSIGGQRTDTQYF. CDR3 nucleotides: TGTGCCAGTAGTATTGGGGGACAACGCACAGATACGCAGTATTTT. The rearrangement uses TRBV19 and TRBJ2-3, with TRBD1 as a possible D gene (6 bases). Germline values: CDR1 LNHDA, CDR2 SQIVND (reference sequence). Trimming shortened V by 3 bases and J by 1 base, and 11 bases separated the two germline ends. CDR3 length: 15 amino acids.

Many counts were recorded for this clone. Written as DNA, the CDR3 is TGTGCCAGCAGCTTGGTGCCAGGGGTGAGCTACGAGCAGTACTTC. This sequence encodes CASSLVPGVSYEQYF. The chain carries TRBV5-4 and TRBJ2-7; a possible D gene is TRBD1 (6 bases). CDR1 is SGHNT and CDR2 is YYREEE in the germline V gene (reference sequence). Trimming shortened V by 0 bases and J by 3 bases, and 13 bases separated the two germline ends. CDR3 size: 15 residues. Using reference TRBV5-4 and TRBJ2-7 for the parts outside the CDR3, the full variable domain is ETGVTQSPTHLIKTRGQQVTLRCSSQSGHNTVSWYQQALGQGPQFIFQYYREEENGRGNFPPRFSGLQFPNYSSELNVNALELDDSALYLCASSLVPGVSYEQYFGPGTRLTVT.

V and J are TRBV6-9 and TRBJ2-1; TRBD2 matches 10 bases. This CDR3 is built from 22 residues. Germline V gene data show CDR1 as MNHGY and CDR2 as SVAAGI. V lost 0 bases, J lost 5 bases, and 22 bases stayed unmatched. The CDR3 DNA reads TGTGCCAGCAGTTATTCGGCCAGCCGGACTAGCGGAGAGGAGGGGGGGCACAATGAGCAGTTCTTC. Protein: CASSYSASRTSGEEGGHNEQFF.

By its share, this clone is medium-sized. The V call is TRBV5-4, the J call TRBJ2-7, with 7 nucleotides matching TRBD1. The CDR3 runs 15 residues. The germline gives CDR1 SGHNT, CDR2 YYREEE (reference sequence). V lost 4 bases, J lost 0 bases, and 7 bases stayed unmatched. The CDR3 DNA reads TGTGCCAGCAGCCCAGGACAGGCCCACTCCTACGAGCAGTACTTC. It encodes CASSPGQAHSYEQYF.

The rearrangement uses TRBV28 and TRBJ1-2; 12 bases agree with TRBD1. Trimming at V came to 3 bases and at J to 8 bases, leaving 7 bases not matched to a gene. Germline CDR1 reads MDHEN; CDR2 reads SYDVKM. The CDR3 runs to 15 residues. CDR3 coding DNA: TGTGCCAGCAGTTTGACCGGGACAGGGGGCAGAGGCTACACCTTC. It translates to CASSLTGTGGRGYTF.

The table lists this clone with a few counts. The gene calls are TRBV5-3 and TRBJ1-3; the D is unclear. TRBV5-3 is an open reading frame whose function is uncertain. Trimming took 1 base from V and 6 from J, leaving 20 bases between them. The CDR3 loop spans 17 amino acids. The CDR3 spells CARSLKEVGTFENTIYF. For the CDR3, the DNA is TGTGCCAGAAGCTTGAAGGAGGTGGGAACCTTTGAAAACACCATATATTTT.

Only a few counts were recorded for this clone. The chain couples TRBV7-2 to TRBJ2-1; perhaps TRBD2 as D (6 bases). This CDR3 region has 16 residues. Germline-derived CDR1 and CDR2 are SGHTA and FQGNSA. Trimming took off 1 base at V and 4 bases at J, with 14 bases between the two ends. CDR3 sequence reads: CASSLGGLTLYNEQFF. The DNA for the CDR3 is TGTGCCAGCAGCTTAGGGGGACTGACATTATACAATGAGCAGTTCTTC.

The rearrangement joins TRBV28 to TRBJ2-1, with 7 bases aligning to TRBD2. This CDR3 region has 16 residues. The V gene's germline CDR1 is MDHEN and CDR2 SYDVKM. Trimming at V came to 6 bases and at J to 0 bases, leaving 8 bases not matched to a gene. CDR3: CASRFSGWSSYNEQFF. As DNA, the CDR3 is TGTGCCAGCAGGTTTAGCGGGTGGAGCTCCTACAATGAGCAGTTCTTC.

The CDR3, as DNA: TGCGCCAGCAGCTTGGGGAGCGGGAGTAACCAAGAGACCCAGTACTTC. Its translation is CASSLGSGSNQETQYF. The chain is built from TRBV5-1 and TRBJ2-5; the match to TRBD2 covers 8 bases. The CDR3 is 16 amino acids. J was trimmed by 0 bases and V by 0 bases; bases with no gene match: 4. CDR1 is SGHRS and CDR2 is YFSETQ in the germline V gene.

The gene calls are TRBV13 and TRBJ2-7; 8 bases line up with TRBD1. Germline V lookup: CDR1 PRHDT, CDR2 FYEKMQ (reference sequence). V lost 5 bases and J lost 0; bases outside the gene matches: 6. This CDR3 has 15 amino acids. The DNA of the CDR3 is TGTGCCAGCAGCCACAGGGGGAGGAGCTCCTACGAGCAGTACTTC. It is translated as CASSHRGRSSYEQYF.

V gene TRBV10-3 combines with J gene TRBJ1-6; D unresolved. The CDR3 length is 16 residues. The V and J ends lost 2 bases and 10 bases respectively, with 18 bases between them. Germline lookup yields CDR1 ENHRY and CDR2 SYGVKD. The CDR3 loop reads CAISERQAKGGSPLHF. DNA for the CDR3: TGTGCCATCAGTGAGCGTCAGGCAAAGGGCGGATCACCCCTCCACTTT.

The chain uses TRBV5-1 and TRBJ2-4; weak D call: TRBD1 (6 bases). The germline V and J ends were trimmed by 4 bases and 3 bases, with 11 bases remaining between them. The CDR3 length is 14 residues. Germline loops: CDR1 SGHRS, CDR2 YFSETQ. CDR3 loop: CASSLGQSKNIQYF. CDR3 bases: TGCGCCAGCAGCCTAGGACAGAGCAAAAACATTCAGTACTTC. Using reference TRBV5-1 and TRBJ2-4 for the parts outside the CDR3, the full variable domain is KAGVTQTPRYLIKTRGQQVTLSCSPISGHRSVSWYQQTPGQGLQFLFEYFSETQRNKGNFPGRFSGRQFSNSRSEMNVSTLELGDSALYLCASSLGQSKNIQYFGAGTRLSVL.

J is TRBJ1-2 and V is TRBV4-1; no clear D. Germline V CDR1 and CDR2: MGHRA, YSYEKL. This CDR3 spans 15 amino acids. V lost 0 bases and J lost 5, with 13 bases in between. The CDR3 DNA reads TGCGCCAGCAGCCAAGATGGTTTTTCCTATTATGGCTACACCTTC. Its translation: CASSQDGFSYYGYTF.

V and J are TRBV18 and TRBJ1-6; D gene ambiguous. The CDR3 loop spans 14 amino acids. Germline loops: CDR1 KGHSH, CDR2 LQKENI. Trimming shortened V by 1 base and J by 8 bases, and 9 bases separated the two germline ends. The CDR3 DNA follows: TGTGCCAGCTCACCACAAGGGAGGGATTCACCCCTCCACTTT. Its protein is CASSPQGRDSPLHF.